This T cell receptor (beta chain) was observed in a study of OX40 agonist ivuxolimab in advanced cancers. Whole-study context: Enrolled patients in dose escalation had cancers that were hepatocellular carcinoma, melanoma, renal cell or head and neck cancer.

Profiling relied on immunoSEQ multiplex PCR, and the TCRdb table lists in-frame clones only, not all of them. The repertoire holds about 20,000 clones, with roughly 80% as singletons. Findings of the study overall: At 0.1 to 3.0 mg/kg, clonal expansion of CD4+ and CD8+ blood T cells had occurred by week 6. Expansion of clones was among the lowest in partial responders at 0.1-3.0 mg/kg.

By share, this clone ranks as medium-sized (0.01 to 0.1%). What it binds is unknown. Germline CDR1 is MNHEY and CDR2 is SVGAGI. CDR3 length: 13 residues. Trimming took off 5 bases at V and 7 bases at J, with 9 bases between the two ends. Sequencing was performed on CD4+ or CD8+ T cells sorted from blood, taken in a trial of the OX40 agonist ivuxolimab. The chain joins TRBV6-5 to TRBJ1-6, with D perhaps TRBD1 (6 bases). The sequence was collected from an adult with an advanced solid tumor such as melanoma, head and neck, liver or kidney cancer. CDR3 sequence: CASSETGNSPLHF. For the CDR3, the DNA is TGTGCCAGCAGTGAAACAGGGAATTCACCCCTCCACTTT.